This TCR beta chain is from a study of T-cell memory formation after mild COVID-19. Study-wide findings and caveats: CD4/CD8 balance characterized clones contracting day 15 to 85, and CD4+ skew characterized later expanders.

The germline V gene has CDR1 LNHDA and CDR2 SQIVND (reference sequence). The V and J ends lost 3 bases and 7 bases respectively, with 18 bases between them. The CDR3 covers 16 residues. TCRdb ran MiXCR on the 5' RACE reads and lists one entry per CDR3 protein. The repertoire holds tens of thousands of distinct CDR3 sequences, with roughly an eighth as singletons. This clonotype came up a few times. Its target is not known. The clonotype originates from an adult woman who had mild COVID-19 (a few samples of this study predate the infection). Cell type and time point are not known. The rearrangement joins TRBV19 to TRBJ2-2; D might be TRBD2 (7 bases). Sequenced input: PBMCs or a T cell subset sorted from them (not recorded which). CDR3: CASSMEGLRGRGELFF. Here the CDR3 DNA reads TGTGCCAGTAGTATGGAGGGTTTGCGGGGGCGCGGGGAGCTGTTTTTT.